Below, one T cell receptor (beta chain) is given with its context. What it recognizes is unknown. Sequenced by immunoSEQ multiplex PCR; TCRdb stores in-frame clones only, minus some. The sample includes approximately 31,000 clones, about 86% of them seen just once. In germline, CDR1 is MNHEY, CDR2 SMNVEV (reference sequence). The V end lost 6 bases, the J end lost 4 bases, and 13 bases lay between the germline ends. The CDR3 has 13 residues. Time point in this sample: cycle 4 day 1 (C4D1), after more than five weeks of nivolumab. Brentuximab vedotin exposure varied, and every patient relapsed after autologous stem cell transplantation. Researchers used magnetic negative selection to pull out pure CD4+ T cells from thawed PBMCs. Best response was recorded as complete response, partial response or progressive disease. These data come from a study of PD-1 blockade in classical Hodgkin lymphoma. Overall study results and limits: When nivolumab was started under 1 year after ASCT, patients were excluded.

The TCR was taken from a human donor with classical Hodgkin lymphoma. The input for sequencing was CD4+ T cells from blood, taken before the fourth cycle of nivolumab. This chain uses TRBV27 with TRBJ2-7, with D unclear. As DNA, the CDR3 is TGTGCCAGCAGCTCAATTTTCGGATACGAGCAGTACTTC. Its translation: CASSSIFGYEQYF.